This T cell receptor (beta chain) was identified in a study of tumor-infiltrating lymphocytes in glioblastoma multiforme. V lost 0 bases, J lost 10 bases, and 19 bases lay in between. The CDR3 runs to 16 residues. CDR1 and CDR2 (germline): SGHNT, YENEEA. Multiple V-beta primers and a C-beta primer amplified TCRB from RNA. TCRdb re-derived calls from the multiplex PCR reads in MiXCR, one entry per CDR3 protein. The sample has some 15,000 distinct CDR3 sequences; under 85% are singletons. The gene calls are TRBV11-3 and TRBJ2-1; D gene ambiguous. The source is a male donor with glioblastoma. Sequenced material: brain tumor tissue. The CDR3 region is CASSLETGKLSNEQFF. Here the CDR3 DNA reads TGTGCCAGCAGCTTAGAAACTGGCAAACTTTCCAACGAGCAGTTCTTC.